A selection of T cell receptor beta chains follows, all from one sample in a study of cytomegalovirus exposure and HLA in healthy donors. TCRdb's copy holds only in-frame clones and misses some; the assay was immunoSEQ multiplex PCR. The sample contains 170,000 or so clones, around 80% of which appear only once. The specimen sequenced was PBMCs. These receptors were obtained from a woman between 45 and 60 years old in good health and CMV-seropositive. The CDR3 runs from the conserved cysteine through the conserved F or W. The D gene is left open where the match is weak. Rows may omit the clone size; those that give it use once, few, many or a size class.

d_gene | j_gene | v_gene | abundance | CDR3aa | CDR3nt
NA | TRBJ2-6 | TRBV27 | NA | CASRQSGANVLTF | TGTGCCAGCAGACAGTCTGGGGCCAACGTCCTGACTTTC
NA | TRBJ2-1 | TRBV11-3 | few | CASSLQNYGEQFF | TGTGCCAGCAGCTTGCAGAACTATGGTGAGCAGTTCTTC
TRBD1 | TRBJ2-3 | TRBV6-4 | NA | CATASGTGDDTQYF | TGTGCCACCGCATCCGGGACAGGGGACGATACGCAGTATTTT
TRBD1 | TRBJ1-5 | TRBV7-9 | NA | CASSLYAGTDSNQPQHF | TGTGCCAGCAGCTTATATGCAGGGACAGACAGCAATCAGCCCCAGCATTTT
NA | TRBJ2-1 | TRBV11-1 | NA | CASSRVDYNEQFF | TGTGCCAGCAGCCGCGTAGACTACAATGAGCAGTTCTTC
NA | TRBJ2-2 | TRBV7-2 | NA | CASSSDRNTGELFF | TGTGCCAGCAGCTCAGACAGAAACACCGGGGAGCTGTTTTTT
TRBD2 | TRBJ2-5 | TRBV19 | few | CASSIPAGTYGKTQYF | TGTGCCAGTAGTATACCAGCGGGGACCTATGGAAAGACCCAGTACTTC
NA | TRBJ1-1 | TRBV5-6 | NA | CASSSTWGRAFF | TGTGCCAGCAGCTCCACGTGGGGGAGGGCTTTCTTT
NA | TRBJ1-2 | TRBV9 | NA | CASRPTELVGGYTF | TGTGCCAGCAGACCCACAGAATTAGTGGGCGGCTACACCTTC
TRBD1 | TRBJ1-2 | TRBV19 | NA | CASSPGAGQGIYGYTF | TGTGCCAGTAGTCCTGGGGCGGGACAGGGGATCTATGGCTACACCTTC
TRBD1 | TRBJ1-4 | TRBV5-1 | NA | CASHRGLGEKLFF | TGCGCCAGCCACAGGGGGCTTGGTGAAAAACTGTTTTTT
TRBD2 | TRBJ2-5 | TRBV18 | NA | CASSPGLVETQYF | TGTGCCAGCTCACCGGGACTAGTGGAAACCCAGTACTTC
TRBD2 | TRBJ2-7 | TRBV28 | NA | CASSSHSAGDYEQYF | TGTGCCAGCAGTTCCCATTCGGCGGGAGACTACGAGCAGTACTTC
TRBD1 | TRBJ2-7 | TRBV7-9 | NA | CASRQGVNSYEQYF | TGTGCCAGCAGGCAGGGGGTGAACTCCTACGAGCAGTACTTC
NA | TRBJ2-2 | TRBV27 | NA | CASSLGANTGELFF | TGTGCCAGCAGTCTGGGAGCGAACACCGGGGAGCTGTTTTTT
TRBD1 | TRBJ2-7 | TRBV19 | NA | CASSYGQAWEQYF | TGTGCCAGTAGTTACGGACAGGCTTGGGAGCAGTACTTC
NA | TRBJ2-1 | TRBV5-3 | NA | CARRRTVEQFF | TGTGCCAGAAGGAGGACTGTAGAGCAGTTCTTC
TRBD1 | TRBJ2-7 | TRBV5-4 | few | CASSSKETGGYEQYF | TGTGCCAGCAGCTCGAAGGAGACAGGGGGATACGAGCAGTACTTC
TRBD2 | TRBJ2-7 | TRBV10-3 | NA | CAIHSGSGMNEQYF | TGTGCCATCCATAGCGGGAGTGGTATGAACGAGCAGTACTTC
NA | TRBJ2-5 | TRBV5-1 | few | CASSLDWGRETQYF | TGCGCCAGCAGCTTGGATTGGGGGAGGGAGACCCAGTACTTC
NA | TRBJ1-1 | TRBV4-2 | NA | CASSQRGHLNTEAFF | TGTGCCAGCAGCCAAAGGGGACATTTGAACACTGAAGCTTTCTTT
TRBD1 | TRBJ2-2 | TRBV2 | NA | CASVLGQGRTGELFF | TGTGCCAGCGTTCTGGGACAGGGAAGAACCGGGGAGCTGTTTTTT